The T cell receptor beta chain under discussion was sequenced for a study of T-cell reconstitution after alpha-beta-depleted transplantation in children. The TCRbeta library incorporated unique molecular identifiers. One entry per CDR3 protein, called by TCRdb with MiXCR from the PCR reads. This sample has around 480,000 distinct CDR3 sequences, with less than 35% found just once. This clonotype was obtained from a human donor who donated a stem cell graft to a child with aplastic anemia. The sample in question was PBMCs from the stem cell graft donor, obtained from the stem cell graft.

The CDR3 region has the DNA TGTGCCAGCTCACCTGGTCAGGGGGCGTCTATAGTTGGCTACACCTTC. Its translation is CASSPGQGASIVGYTF. The chain links TRBV18 to TRBJ1-2; 8 bases align to TRBD1. Germline assignment: CDR1 KGHSH and CDR2 LQKENI. J was trimmed by 7 bases and V by 3 bases; bases with no gene match: 13. CDR3 length: 16 residues.